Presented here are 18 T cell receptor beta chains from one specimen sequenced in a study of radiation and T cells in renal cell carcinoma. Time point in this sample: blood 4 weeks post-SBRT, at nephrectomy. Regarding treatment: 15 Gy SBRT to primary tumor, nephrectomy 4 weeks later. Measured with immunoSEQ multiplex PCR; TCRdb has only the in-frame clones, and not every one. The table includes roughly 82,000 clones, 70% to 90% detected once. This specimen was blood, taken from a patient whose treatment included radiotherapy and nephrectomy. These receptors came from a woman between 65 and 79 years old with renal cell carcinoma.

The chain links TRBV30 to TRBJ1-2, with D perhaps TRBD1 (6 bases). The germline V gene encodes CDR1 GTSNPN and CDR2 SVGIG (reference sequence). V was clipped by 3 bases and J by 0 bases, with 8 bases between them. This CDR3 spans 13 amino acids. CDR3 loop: CAWSGTTNYGYTF. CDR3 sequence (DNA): TGTGCCTGGAGCGGGACAACTAACTATGGCTACACCTTC.

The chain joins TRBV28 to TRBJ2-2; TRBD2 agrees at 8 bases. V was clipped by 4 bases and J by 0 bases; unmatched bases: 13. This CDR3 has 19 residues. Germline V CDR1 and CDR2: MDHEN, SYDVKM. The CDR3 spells CASSYPPLFSGANTGELFF. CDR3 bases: TGTGCCAGCAGTTACCCCCCTCTTTTTAGCGGGGCGAACACCGGGGAGCTGTTTTTT. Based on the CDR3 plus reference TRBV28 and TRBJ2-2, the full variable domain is DVKVTQSSRYLVKRTGEKVFLECVQDMDHENMFWYRQDPGLGLRLIYFSYDVKMKEKGDIPEGYSVSREKKERFSLILESASTNQTSMYLCASSYPPLFSGANTGELFFGEGSRLTVL.

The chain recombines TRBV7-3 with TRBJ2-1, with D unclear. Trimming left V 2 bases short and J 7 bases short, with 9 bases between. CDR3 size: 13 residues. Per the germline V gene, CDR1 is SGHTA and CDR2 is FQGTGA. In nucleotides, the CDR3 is TGTGCCAGCAGCTTATCCCTAAAGAATGAGCAGTTCTTC. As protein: CASSLSLKNEQFF.

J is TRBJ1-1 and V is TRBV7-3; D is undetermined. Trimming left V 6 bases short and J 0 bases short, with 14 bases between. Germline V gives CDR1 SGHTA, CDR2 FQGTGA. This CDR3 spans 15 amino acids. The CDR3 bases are TGTGCCAGCAGACTTACGGGGTCCGTGAACACTGAAGCTTTCTTT. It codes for CASRLTGSVNTEAFF.

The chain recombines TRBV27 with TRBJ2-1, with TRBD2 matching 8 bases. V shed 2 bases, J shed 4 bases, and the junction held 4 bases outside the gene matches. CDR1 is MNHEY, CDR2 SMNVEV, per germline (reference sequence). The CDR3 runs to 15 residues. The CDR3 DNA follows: TGTGCCAGCAGTTTAAAGGCTAGCGGGTACAATGAGCAGTTCTTC. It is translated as CASSLKASGYNEQFF.

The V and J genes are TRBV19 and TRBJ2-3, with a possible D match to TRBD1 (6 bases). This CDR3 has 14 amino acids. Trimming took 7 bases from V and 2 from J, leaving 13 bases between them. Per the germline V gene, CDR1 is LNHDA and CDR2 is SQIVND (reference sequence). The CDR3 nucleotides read TGTGCCAGTACTGTGGGACAACTCACAGATACGCAGTATTTT. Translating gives CASTVGQLTDTQYF.

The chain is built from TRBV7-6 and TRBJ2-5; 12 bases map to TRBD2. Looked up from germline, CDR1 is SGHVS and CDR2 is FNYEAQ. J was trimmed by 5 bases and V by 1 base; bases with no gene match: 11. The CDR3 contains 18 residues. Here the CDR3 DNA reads TGTGCCAGCAGCTTAGTAGTATCTAGCGGGGGGGCTACGGAGACCCAGTACTTC. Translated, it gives CASSLVVSSGGATETQYF.

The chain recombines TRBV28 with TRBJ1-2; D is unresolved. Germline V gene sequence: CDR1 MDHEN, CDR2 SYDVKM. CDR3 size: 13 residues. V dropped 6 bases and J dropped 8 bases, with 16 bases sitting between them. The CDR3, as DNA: TGTGCCAGCAGCAGACGGGGTTGGGGAGGCTACACCTTC. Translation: CASSRRGWGGYTF.

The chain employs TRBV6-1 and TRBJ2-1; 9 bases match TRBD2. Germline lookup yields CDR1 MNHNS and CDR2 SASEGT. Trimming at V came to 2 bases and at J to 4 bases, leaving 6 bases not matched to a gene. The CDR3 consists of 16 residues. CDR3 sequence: CASSERLAGYYNEQFF. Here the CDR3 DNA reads TGTGCCAGCAGTGAACGGCTAGCGGGGTATTACAATGAGCAGTTCTTC.

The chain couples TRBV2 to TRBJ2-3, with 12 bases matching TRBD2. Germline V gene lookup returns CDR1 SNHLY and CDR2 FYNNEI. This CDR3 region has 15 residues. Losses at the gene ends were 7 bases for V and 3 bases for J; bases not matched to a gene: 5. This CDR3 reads CASNLAGGPTDTQYF. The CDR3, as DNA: TGTGCCAGCAATCTAGCGGGGGGGCCAACAGATACGCAGTATTTT.

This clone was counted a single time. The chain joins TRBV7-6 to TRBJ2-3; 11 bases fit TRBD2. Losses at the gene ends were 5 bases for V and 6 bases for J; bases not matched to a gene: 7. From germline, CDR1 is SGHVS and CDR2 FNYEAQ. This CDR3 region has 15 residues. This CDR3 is CASSRSGGAFDTQYF. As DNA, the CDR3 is TGTGCCAGCAGCCGTAGCGGGGGGGCGTTTGATACGCAGTATTTT. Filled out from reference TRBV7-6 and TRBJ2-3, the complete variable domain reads GAGVSQSPRYKVTKRGQDVALRCDPISGHVSLYWYRQALGQGPEFLTYFNYEAQQDKSGLPNDRFSAERPEGSISTLTIQRTEQRDSAMYRCASSRSGGAFDTQYFGPGTRLTVL.

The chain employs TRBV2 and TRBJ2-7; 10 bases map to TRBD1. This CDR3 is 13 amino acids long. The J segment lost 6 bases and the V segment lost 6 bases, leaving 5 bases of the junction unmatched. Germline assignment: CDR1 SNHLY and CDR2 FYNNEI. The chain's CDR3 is CASSPRTGGEQYF. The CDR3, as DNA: TGTGCCAGCAGCCCTAGGACAGGGGGCGAGCAGTACTTC.

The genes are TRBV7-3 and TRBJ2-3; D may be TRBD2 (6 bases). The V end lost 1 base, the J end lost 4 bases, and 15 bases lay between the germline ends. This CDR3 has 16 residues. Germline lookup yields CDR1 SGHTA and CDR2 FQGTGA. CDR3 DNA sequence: TGTGCCAGCAGCTTAATTAGCGGCGAGAGCGCAGATACGCAGTATTTT. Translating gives CASSLISGESADTQYF.

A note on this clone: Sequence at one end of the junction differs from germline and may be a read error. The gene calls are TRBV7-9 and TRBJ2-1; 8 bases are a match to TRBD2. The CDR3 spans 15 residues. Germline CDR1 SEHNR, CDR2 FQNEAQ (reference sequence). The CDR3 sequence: CASSLAGSSYNEQFF. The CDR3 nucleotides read TGTGCCAGCAGTTTAGCGGGGAGCTCCTACAATGAGCAGTTCTTC.

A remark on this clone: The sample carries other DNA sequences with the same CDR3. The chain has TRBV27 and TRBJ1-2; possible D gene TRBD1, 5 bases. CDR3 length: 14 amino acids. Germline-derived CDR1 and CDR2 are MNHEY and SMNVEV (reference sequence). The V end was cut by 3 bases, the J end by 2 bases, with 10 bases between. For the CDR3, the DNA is TGTGCCAGCAGTTTGGGGGGAGCGAACTATGGCTACACCTTC. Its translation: CASSLGGANYGYTF.

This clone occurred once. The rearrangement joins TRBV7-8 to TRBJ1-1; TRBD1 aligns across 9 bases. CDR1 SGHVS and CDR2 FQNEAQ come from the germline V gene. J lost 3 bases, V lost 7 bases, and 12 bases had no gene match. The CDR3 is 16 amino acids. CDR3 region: CASTPRQGGEYTEAFF. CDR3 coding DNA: TGTGCCAGCACTCCAAGACAGGGGGGGGAGTACACTGAAGCTTTCTTT.

CDR3 residues: CASSIGGGTSNYGYTF. In DNA form, the CDR3 reads TGTGCCAGTAGTATTGGAGGAGGGACTTCTAACTATGGCTACACCTTC. The J gene is TRBJ1-2, the V gene TRBV19; tentatively, D is TRBD1 (5 bases). Germline V gene lookup returns CDR1 LNHDA and CDR2 SQIVND (reference sequence). Trimming left V 3 bases short and J 0 bases short, with 14 bases between. The CDR3 totals 16 residues.

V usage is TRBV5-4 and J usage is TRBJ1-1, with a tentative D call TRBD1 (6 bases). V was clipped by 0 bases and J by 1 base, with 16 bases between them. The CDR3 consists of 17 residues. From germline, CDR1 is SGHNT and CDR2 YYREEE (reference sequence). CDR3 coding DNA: TGTGCCAGCAGCTTGGCGAGGGGGGGTTATGAGAACACTGAAGCTTTCTTT. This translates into CASSLARGGYENTEAFF.